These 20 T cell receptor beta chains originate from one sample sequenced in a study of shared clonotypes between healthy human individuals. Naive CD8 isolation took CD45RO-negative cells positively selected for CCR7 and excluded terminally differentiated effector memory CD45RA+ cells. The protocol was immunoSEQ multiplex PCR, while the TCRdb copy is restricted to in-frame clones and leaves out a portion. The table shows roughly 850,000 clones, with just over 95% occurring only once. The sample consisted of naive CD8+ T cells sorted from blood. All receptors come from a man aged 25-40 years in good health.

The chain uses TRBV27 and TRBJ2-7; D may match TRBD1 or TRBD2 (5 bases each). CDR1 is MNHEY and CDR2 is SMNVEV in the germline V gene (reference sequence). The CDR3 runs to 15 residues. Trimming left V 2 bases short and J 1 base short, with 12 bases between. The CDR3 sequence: CASSLGWGGSYEQYF. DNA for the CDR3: TGTGCCAGCAGTTTAGGCTGGGGCGGGTCCTACGAGCAGTACTTC.

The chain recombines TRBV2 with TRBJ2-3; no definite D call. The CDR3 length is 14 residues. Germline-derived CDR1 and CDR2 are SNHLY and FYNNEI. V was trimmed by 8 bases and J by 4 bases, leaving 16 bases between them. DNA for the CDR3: TGTGCCAGCCGCGGCCCGGGTTGGGCAGATACGCAGTATTTT. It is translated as CASRGPGWADTQYF.

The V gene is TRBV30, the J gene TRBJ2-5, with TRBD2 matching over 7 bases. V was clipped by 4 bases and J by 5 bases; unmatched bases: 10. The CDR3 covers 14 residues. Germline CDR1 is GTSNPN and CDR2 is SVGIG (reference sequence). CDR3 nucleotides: TGTGCCTGGACCACCGGGGGGAGTGGGGAGACCCAGTACTTC. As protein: CAWTTGGSGETQYF.

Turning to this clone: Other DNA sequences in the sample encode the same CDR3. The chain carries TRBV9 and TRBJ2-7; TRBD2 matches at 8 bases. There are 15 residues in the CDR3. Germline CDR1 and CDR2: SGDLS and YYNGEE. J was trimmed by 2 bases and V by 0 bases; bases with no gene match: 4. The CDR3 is CASSVEAGVAYEQYF. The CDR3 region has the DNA TGTGCCAGCAGCGTAGAAGCGGGAGTAGCCTACGAGCAGTACTTC.

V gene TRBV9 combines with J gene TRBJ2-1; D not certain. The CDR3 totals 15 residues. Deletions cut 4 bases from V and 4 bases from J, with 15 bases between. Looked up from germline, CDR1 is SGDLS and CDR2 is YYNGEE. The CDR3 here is CASSPEGSLYNEQFF. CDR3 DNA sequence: TGTGCCAGCAGCCCAGAAGGGTCCCTTTACAATGAGCAGTTCTTC.

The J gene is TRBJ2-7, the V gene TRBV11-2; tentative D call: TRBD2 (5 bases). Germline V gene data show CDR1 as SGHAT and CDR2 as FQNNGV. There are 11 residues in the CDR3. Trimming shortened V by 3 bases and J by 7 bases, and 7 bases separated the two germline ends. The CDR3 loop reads CASSLRAEQYF. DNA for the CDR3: TGTGCCAGCAGCTTGAGGGCAGAGCAGTACTTC.

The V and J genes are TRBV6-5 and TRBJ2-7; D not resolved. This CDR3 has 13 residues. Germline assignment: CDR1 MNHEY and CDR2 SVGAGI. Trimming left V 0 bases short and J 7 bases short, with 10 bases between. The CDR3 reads CASSYSPAREQYF. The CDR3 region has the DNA TGTGCCAGCAGTTACTCCCCTGCGCGTGAGCAGTACTTC.

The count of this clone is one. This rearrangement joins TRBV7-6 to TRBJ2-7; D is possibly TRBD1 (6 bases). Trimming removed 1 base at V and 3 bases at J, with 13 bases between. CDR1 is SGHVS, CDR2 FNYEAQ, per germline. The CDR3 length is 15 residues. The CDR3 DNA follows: TGTGCCAGCAGCTTAGACGGGACATATAACTACGAGCAGTACTTC. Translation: CASSLDGTYNYEQYF.

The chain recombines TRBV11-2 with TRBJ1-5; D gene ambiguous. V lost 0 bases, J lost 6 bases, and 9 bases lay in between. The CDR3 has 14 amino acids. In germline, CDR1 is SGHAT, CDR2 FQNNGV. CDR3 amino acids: CASSLEGGTQPQHF. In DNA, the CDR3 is TGTGCCAGCAGCTTAGAGGGAGGCACTCAGCCCCAGCATTTT.

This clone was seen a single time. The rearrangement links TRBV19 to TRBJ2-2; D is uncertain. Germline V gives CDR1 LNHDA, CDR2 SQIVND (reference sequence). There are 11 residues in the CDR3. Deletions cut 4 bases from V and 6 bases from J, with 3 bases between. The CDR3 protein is CASSNPGELFF. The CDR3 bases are TGTGCCAGTAGTAACCCCGGGGAGCTGTTTTTT.

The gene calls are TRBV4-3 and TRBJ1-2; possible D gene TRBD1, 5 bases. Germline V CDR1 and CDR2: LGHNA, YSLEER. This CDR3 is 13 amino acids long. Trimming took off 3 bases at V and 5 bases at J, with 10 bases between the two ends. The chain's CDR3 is CASSHGGGYGYTF. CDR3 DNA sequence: TGCGCCAGCAGCCACGGGGGTGGTTATGGCTACACCTTC.

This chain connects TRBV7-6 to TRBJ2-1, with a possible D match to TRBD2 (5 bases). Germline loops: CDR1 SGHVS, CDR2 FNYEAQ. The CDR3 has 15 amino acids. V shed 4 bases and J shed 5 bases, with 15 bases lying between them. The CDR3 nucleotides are TGTGCCAGCAGCTCGGGCCCGGGGTCCAACAATGAGCAGTTCTTC. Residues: CASSSGPGSNNEQFF.

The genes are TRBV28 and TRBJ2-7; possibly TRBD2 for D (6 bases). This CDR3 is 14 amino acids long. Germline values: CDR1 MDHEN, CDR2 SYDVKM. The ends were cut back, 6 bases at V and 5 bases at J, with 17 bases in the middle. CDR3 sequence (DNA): TGTGCCAGCAGACAAGAACGCGGGAATCACGAGCAGTACTTC. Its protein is CASRQERGNHEQYF.

The CDR3 region has the DNA TGCAGCGTTCCGGGACCCCTGGGAGAGACCCAGTACTTC. Protein product: CSVPGPLGETQYF. The chain recombines TRBV29-1 with TRBJ2-5, with D possibly being TRBD1 or TRBD2 (5 bases each). The germline CDR1 and CDR2 sequences are SQVTM and ANQGSEA. CDR3 length equals 13 residues. With 5 bases removed from V and 4 bases from J, the gap between germline ends came to 14 bases.

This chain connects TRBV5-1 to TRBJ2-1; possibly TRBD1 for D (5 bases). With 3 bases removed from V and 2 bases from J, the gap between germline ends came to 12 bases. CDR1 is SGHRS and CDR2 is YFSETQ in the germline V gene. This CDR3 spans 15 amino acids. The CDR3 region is CASSSTEVPYNEQFF. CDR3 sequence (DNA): TGCGCCAGCAGCTCGACAGAAGTTCCCTACAATGAGCAGTTCTTC.

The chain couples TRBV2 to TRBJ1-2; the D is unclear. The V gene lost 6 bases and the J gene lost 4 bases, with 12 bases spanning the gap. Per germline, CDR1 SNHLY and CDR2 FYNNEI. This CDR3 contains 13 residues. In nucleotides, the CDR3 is TGTGCCAGCAGAGGACGGTTACTCTATGGCTACACCTTC. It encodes CASRGRLLYGYTF.

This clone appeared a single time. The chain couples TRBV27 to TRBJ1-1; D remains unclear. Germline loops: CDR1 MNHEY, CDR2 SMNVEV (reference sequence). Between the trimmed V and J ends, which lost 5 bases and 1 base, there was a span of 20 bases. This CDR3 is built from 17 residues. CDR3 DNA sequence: TGTGCCAGCAGTCCCCGGGCAGGATTAGGATCGAACACTGAAGCTTTCTTT. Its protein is CASSPRAGLGSNTEAFF.

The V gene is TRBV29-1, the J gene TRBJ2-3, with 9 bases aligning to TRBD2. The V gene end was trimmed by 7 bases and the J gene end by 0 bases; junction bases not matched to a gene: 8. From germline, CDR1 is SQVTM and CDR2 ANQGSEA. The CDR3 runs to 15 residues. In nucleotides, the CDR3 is TGCAGCGCCGAAGGGCTAGCGGGGAGCACAGATACGCAGTATTTT. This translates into CSAEGLAGSTDTQYF.

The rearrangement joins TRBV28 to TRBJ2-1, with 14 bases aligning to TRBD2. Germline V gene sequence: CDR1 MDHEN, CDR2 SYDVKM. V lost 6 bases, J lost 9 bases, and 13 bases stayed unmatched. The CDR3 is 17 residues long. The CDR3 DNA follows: TGTGCCAGCAGACCAGGGACTAGCGGGAGTTATATCGGTGAGCAGTTCTTC. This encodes CASRPGTSGSYIGEQFF.

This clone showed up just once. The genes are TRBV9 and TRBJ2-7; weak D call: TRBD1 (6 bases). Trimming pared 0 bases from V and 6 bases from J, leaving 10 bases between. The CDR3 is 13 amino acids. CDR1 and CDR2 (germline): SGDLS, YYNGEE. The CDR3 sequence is CASSVGWGREQYF. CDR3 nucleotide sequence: TGTGCCAGCAGCGTAGGCTGGGGGCGCGAGCAGTACTTC.